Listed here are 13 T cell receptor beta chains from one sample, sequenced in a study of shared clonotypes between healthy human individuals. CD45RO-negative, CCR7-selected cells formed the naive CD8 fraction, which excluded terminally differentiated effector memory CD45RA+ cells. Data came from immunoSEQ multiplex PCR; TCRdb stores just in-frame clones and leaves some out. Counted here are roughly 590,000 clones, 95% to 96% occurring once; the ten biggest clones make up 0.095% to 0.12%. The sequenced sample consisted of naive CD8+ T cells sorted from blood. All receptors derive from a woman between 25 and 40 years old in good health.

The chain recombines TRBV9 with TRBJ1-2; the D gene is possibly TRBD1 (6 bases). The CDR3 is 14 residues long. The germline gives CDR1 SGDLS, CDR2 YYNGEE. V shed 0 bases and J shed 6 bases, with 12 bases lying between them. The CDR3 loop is CASSVVPGVDGYTF. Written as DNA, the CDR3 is TGTGCCAGCAGCGTAGTTCCAGGGGTGGATGGCTACACCTTC.

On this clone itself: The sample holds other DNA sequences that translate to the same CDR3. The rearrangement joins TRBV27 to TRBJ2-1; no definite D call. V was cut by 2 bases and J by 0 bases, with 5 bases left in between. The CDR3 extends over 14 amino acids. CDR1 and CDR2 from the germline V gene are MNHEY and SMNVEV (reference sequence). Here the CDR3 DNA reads TGTGCCAGCAGTTTAGAATCCTCCTACAATGAGCAGTTCTTC. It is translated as CASSLESSYNEQFF.

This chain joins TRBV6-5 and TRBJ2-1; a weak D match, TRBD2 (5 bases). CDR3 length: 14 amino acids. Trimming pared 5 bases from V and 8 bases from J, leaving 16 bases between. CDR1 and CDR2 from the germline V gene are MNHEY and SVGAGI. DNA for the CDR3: TGTGCCAGCAGTCCTCGGGGAGAGTGGGATGAGCAGTTCTTC. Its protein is CASSPRGEWDEQFF.

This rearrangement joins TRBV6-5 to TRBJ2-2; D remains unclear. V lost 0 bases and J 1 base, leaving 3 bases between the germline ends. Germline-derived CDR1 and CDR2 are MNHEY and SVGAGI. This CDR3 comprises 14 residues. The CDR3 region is CASSYSENTGELFF. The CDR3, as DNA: TGTGCCAGCAGTTACTCGGAGAACACCGGGGAGCTGTTTTTT.

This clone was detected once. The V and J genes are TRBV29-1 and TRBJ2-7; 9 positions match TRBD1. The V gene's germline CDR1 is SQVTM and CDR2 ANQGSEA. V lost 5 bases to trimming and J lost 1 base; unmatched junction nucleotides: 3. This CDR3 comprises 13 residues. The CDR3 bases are TGCAGCGTTCGGGACAGGGTTTCCTACGAGCAGTACTTC. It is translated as CSVRDRVSYEQYF.

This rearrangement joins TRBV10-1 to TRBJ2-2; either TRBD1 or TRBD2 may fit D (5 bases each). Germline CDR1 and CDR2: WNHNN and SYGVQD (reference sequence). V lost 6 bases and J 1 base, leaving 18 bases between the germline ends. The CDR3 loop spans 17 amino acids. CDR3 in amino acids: CASSTSIRGGNTGELFF. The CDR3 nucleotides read TGCGCCAGCAGCACATCTATTCGGGGCGGGAACACCGGGGAGCTGTTTTTT.

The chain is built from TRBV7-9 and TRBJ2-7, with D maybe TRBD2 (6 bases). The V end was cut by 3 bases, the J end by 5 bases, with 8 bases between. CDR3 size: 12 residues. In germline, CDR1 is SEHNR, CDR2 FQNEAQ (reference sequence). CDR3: CASSFSSDEQYF. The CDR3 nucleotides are TGTGCCAGCAGCTTCTCTAGCGACGAGCAGTACTTC.

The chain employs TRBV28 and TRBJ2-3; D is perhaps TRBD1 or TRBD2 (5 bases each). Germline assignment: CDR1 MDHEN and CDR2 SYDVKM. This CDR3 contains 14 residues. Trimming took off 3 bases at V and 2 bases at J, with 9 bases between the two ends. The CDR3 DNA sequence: TGTGCCAGCAGTTTTACGGGGACCACAGATACGCAGTATTTT. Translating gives CASSFTGTTDTQYF.

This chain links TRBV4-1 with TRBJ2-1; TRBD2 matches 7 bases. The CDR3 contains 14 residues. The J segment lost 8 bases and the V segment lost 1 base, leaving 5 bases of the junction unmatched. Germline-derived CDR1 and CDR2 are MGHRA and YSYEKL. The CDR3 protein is CASSQVWGGDEQFF. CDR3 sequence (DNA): TGCGCCAGCAGCCAAGTGTGGGGGGGGGATGAGCAGTTCTTC.

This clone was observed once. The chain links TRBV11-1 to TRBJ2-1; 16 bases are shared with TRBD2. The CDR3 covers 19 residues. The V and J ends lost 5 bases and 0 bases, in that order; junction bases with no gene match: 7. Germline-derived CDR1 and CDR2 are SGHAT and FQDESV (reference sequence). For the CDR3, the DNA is TGTGCCAGCAGCGTCGAGGGACTAGCGGGAGGGAGCTCCTACAATGAGCAGTTCTTC. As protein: CASSVEGLAGGSSYNEQFF. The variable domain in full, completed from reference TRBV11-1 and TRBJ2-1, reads EAEVAQSPRYKITEKSQAVAFWCDPISGHATLYWYRQILGQGPELLVQFQDESVVDDSQLPKDRFSAERLKGVDSTLKIQPAELGDSAMYLCASSVEGLAGGSSYNEQFFGPGTRLTVL.

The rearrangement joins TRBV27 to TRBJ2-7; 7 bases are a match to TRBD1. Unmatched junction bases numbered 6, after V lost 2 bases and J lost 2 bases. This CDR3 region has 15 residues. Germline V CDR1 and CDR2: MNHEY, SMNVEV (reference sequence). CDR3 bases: TGTGCCAGCAGTTTAAGGACAGGACCAACCTACGAGCAGTACTTC. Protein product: CASSLRTGPTYEQYF.

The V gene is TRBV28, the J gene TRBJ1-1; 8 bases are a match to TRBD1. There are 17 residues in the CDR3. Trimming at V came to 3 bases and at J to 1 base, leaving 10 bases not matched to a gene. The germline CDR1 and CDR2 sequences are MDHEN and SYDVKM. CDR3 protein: CASSFQQGVVGNTEAFF. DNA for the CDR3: TGTGCCAGCAGTTTCCAACAGGGGGTGGTGGGGAACACTGAAGCTTTCTTT.

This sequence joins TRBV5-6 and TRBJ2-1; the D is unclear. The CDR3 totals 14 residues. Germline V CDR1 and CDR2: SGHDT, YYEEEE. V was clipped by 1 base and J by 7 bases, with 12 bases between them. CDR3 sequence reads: CASSLWVTPNEQFF. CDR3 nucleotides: TGTGCCAGCAGCTTGTGGGTCACCCCAAATGAGCAGTTCTTC.